The clone carrying this T cell receptor (beta chain) was counted at least ten times. This entry is derived from a study of T cells after yellow fever vaccination. Using its own MiXCR run on the 5' RACE reads, TCRdb lists one record per CDR3 protein. The sample holds more than 300,000 distinct CDR3 sequences, 6.8% seen once. V lost 3 bases and J 5 bases, leaving 8 bases between the germline ends. This CDR3 comprises 13 residues. Germline V gene data show CDR1 as MNHNS and CDR2 as SASEGT. Specimen: PBMCs, collected around 45 days after the first yellow fever vaccination. V usage is TRBV6-1 and J usage is TRBJ2-1, with D possibly called TRBD1 or TRBD2 (5 bases each). The TCR sequence derives from a man in his late teens or twenties who received the YFV17D yellow fever vaccine. This CDR3 reads CASSEGTNNEQFF. In nucleotides, the CDR3 is TGTGCCAGCAGTGAGGGGACCAACAATGAGCAGTTCTTC.